Listed here are 15 T cell receptor beta chains from one sample, sequenced in a study of cytomegalovirus exposure and HLA in healthy donors. PCR involved 60 Vbeta and 13 Jbeta primers. Measured with immunoSEQ multiplex PCR; TCRdb has only the in-frame clones, and not every one. The data show 40,000 to 55,000 clones, 81% seen once. The specimen was PBMCs. Source of these receptors: a boy younger than 18 in good health and CMV-seropositive.

This clone was seen a single time. This chain connects TRBV6-1 to TRBJ2-1; maybe TRBD2 (5 bases). The CDR3 spans 13 residues. Germline assignment: CDR1 MNHNS and CDR2 SASEGT. Trimming removed 9 bases from V and 3 bases from J, with 12 bases in between. CDR3 region: CASPAGDYNEQFF. The CDR3, as DNA: TGTGCCAGTCCGGCGGGCGACTACAATGAGCAGTTCTTC.

This clone was detected only once. The genes are TRBV6-5 and TRBJ1-5; no definite D call. CDR1 and CDR2 (germline): MNHEY, SVGAGI. V dropped 2 bases and J dropped 4 bases, with 12 bases sitting between them. The CDR3 has 15 amino acids. The DNA for the CDR3 is TGTGCCAGCAGTTACGGATCGACACCAAATCAGCCCCAGCATTTT. Its translation is CASSYGSTPNQPQHF.

The rearrangement joins TRBV11-1 to TRBJ2-2; D ambiguous. The CDR3 covers 13 residues. The ends were cut back, 3 bases at V and 10 bases at J, with 12 bases in the middle. Per the germline V gene, CDR1 is SGHAT and CDR2 is FQDESV (reference sequence). The CDR3 DNA reads TGTGCCAGCAGCTTGGGCGATTCACAGGAGCTGTTTTTT. This encodes CASSLGDSQELFF.

The V and J genes are TRBV2 and TRBJ1-4; 8 bases align to TRBD1. CDR1 and CDR2 from the germline V gene are SNHLY and FYNNEI. The CDR3 spans 14 residues. V lost 8 bases, J lost 7 bases, and 9 bases stayed unmatched. This CDR3 reads CASQVQGTGEKLFF. CDR3 DNA sequence: TGTGCCAGCCAAGTTCAGGGGACAGGTGAAAAACTGTTTTTT.

This clone has just a few counts. This chain connects TRBV6-1 to TRBJ2-5; D is uncertain. CDR3 length: 16 residues. V lost 3 bases and J lost 5, with 19 bases in between. Germline V gene data show CDR1 as MNHNS and CDR2 as SASEGT. The CDR3 spells CASSDRISGEEETQYF. In nucleotides, the CDR3 is TGTGCCAGCAGTGACCGGATAAGTGGAGAAGAGGAGACCCAGTACTTC.

The chain is built from TRBV7-9 and TRBJ1-1; the D is unclear. This CDR3 comprises 13 residues. Germline values: CDR1 SEHNR, CDR2 FQNEAQ (reference sequence). Trimming cost V 5 bases and J 4 bases, with 11 bases left between them. For the CDR3, the DNA is TGTGCCAGCAGCCCCCTTAGAGGCACTGAAGCTTTCTTT. Protein product: CASSPLRGTEAFF.

The chain carries TRBV21-1 and TRBJ2-2; the D call of TRBD2 is as the table states it, not checked on the DNA. TRBV21-1 is labeled a pseudogene. There are 20 residues in the CDR3. CDR3 residues: CASSKTSRVHKRRVTGELFF. The CDR3 region has the DNA TGTGCCAGCAGCAAGACTAGCCGGGTACACAAAAGGAGGGTGACCGGGGAGCTGTTTTTT.

The V and J genes are TRBV5-1 and TRBJ2-5, with D perhaps TRBD2 (5 bases). The J call may be mistaken, given a closer DNA end match to TRBJ2-7. This CDR3 is built from 15 residues. Germline assignment: CDR1 SGHRS and CDR2 YFSETQ. CDR3 in DNA: TGCGCCAGCAGCACCGATATATCGGGGTCCTACGAGCAGTACTTC. It codes for CASSTDISGSYEQYF.

The chain recombines TRBV30 with TRBJ1-5, with D perhaps matching TRBD1 (5 bases). This CDR3 has 14 amino acids. V lost 1 base and J 3 bases, leaving 10 bases between the germline ends. Looked up from germline, CDR1 is GTSNPN and CDR2 is SVGIG (reference sequence). The CDR3 spells CAWSADSNNQPQHF. Written as DNA, the CDR3 is TGTGCCTGGAGTGCTGACAGCAACAATCAGCCCCAGCATTTT. The full variable domain, completed using reference TRBV30 and TRBJ1-5, is SQTIHQWPATLVQPVGSPLSLECTVEGTSNPNLYWYRQAAGRGLQLLFYSVGIGQISSEVPQNLSASRPQDRQFILSSKKLLLSDSGFYLCAWSADSNNQPQHFGDGTRLSIL.

The chain recombines TRBV5-6 with TRBJ2-3; the match to TRBD2 covers 9 bases. V was pared by 3 bases and J by 7 bases, with 6 bases of the junction left unmatched. This CDR3 is built from 14 residues. Germline V gene lookup returns CDR1 SGHDT and CDR2 YYEEEE. CDR3 nucleotides: TGTGCCAGCAGCTCGGGGGCGGGGGGGCATACGCAGTATTTT. Translated: CASSSGAGGHTQYF.

The gene calls are TRBV15 and TRBJ2-1; 8 positions match TRBD2. Losses at the gene ends were 5 bases for V and 4 bases for J; bases not matched to a gene: 4. CDR1 and CDR2 (germline): LNHNV, YYDKDF (reference sequence). The CDR3 covers 14 residues. The CDR3 DNA reads as TGTGCCACCAGCCAGCAGCGGGGGTACAATGAGCAGTTCTTC. Its translation is CATSQQRGYNEQFF.

V is TRBV19 and J is TRBJ2-5; weak D call: TRBD2 (7 bases). The CDR3 consists of 16 residues. V lost 3 bases, J lost 4 bases, and 18 bases lay in between. Germline CDR1 LNHDA, CDR2 SQIVND (reference sequence). CDR3 protein: CASSMGGAGWGETQYF. The CDR3 nucleotides are TGTGCCAGTAGTATGGGGGGGGCGGGGTGGGGAGAGACCCAGTACTTC.

V usage is TRBV2 and J usage is TRBJ2-4; the D gene is possibly TRBD1 (5 bases). The CDR3 spans 12 residues. Germline-derived CDR1 and CDR2 are SNHLY and FYNNEI. V lost 7 bases, J lost 7 bases, and 11 bases lay in between. CDR3 loop: CASTAQVNIQYF. For the CDR3, the DNA is TGTGCCAGCACTGCACAGGTGAACATTCAGTACTTC.

The chain has TRBV6-1 and TRBJ2-5; possible D gene TRBD2, 6 bases. The CDR3 is 15 residues long. V was clipped by 2 bases and J by 5 bases, with 15 bases between them. In germline, CDR1 is MNHNS, CDR2 SASEGT. CDR3 bases: TGTGCCAGCAGTGAATACGGGGGTAGTAGGGAGACCCAGTACTTC. Its translation: CASSEYGGSRETQYF.

V and J are TRBV9 and TRBJ2-5, with 8 bases aligning to TRBD2. The CDR3 has 15 residues. V lost 5 bases, J lost 5 bases, and 11 bases stayed unmatched. From germline, CDR1 is SGDLS and CDR2 YYNGEE. The CDR3 region is CASSRGRGGGETQYF. In nucleotides, the CDR3 is TGTGCCAGCAGTCGAGGTCGGGGGGGAGGGGAGACCCAGTACTTC.